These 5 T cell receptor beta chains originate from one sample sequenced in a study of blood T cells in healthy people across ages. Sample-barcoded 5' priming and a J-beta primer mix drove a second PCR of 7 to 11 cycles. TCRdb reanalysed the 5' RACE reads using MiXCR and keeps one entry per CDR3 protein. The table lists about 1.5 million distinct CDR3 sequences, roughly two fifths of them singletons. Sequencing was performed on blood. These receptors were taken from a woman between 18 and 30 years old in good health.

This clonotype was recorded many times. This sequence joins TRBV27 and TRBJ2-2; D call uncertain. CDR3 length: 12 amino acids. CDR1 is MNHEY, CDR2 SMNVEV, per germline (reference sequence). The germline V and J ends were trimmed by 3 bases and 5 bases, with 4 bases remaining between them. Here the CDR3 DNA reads TGTGCCAGCAGTTTTGTAACCGGGGAGCTGTTTTTT. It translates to CASSFVTGELFF.

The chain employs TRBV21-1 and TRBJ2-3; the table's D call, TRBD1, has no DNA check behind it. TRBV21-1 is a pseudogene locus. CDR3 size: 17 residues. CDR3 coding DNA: TGTGCCAGCAGCAAAGGCGGGACAGGGGTCGGCACAGATACGCAGTATTTT. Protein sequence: CASSKGGTGVGTDTQYF.

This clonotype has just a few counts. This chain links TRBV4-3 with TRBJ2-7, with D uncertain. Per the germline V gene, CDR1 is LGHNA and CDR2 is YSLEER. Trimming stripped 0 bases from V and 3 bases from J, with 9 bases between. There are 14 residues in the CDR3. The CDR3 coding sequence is TGCGCCAGCAGCCAAGAAAGGTACAACTACGAGCAGTACTTC. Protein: CASSQERYNYEQYF.

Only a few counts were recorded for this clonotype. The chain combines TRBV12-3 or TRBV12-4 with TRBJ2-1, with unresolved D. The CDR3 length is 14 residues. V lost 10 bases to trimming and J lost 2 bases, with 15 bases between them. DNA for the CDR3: TGTGCCACCACGGTCTCCGCCACCTACAATGAGCAGTTCTTC. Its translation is CATTVSATYNEQFF.

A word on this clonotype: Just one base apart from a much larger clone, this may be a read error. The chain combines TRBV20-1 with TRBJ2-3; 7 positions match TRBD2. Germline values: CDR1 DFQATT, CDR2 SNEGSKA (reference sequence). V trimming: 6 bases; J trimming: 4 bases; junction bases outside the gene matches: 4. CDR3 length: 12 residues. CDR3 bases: TGCAGTGCCTCGACTAGCTCAGATACGCAGTATTTT. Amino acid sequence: CSASTSSDTQYF.